This TCR beta chain was sequenced for a study of spatial heterogeneity in lung cancer. Turning to the study itself: In raw reads, more than 8.5 appearances on average were recorded for each unique TCR and UMI combination.

This clonotype appeared many times. Regarding time point: sample taken at primary tumor resection. Unsorted samples of tumor, nontumor lung or frozen PBMC had their whole RNA sequenced. The donor group consisted of roughly 76 patients who had untreated, early-stage non-small cell lung cancer. MiXCR, run by TCRdb on the 5' RACE reads, gives a single entry per CDR3 protein. In the table there are 9,500 to 15,000 distinct CDR3 sequences, approximately 6.2% of which are singletons. Losses at the gene ends were 1 base for V and 9 bases for J; bases not matched to a gene: 10. The CDR3 is 16 residues long. Germline assignment: CDR1 SGHAT and CDR2 FQDESV (reference sequence).

The receptor's source is a male donor with early-stage non-small cell lung cancer. This material consisted of normal lung tissue next to the tumor, taken at surgery. The V and J genes are TRBV11-1 and TRBJ2-1; 9 bases align to TRBD2. The DNA for the CDR3 is TGTGCCAGCAGCTTAGGGTCAGCGGGAGGAGGGGGTGAGCAGTTCTTC. It translates to CASSLGSAGGGGEQFF.